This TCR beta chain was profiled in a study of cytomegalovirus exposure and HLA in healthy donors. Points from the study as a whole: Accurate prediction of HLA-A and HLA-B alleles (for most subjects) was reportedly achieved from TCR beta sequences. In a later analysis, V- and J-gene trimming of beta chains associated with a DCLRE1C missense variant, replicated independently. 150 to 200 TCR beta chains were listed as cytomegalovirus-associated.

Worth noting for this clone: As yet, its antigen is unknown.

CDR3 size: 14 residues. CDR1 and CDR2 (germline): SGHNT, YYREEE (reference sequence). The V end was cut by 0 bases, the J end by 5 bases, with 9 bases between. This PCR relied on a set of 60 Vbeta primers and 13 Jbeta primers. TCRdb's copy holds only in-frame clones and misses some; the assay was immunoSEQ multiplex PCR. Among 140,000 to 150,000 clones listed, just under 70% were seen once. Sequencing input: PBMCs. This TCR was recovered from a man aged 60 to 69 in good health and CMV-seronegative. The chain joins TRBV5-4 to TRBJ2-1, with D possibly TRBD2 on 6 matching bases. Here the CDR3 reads CASSLGLGDNEQFF. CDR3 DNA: TGTGCCAGCAGCTTGGGACTAGGGGACAATGAGCAGTTCTTC.